This T cell receptor (beta chain) emerged from a study of T cell repertoires in aging, cancer and after chemotherapy. Study details: Donors were grouped into six age bands spanning 30 or younger through 70 or older. Points from the study as a whole: Median generation probability rose over the chemotherapy interval in each cancer cohort, suggesting rebound thymic output. Loss of evenness, beyond lost richness, contributed to age-related TCR diversity decline in cancer patients.

Points on this clonotype: As yet, its antigen is unknown. A much larger clone lies one base from this, so it may be a read error.

Amplification of TCR beta used genomic DNA extracted from peripheral blood. TRB rearrangements spanning V, D and J were amplified using mixed TRB-A/B primers. From the multiplex PCR reads, TCRdb called clonotypes with MiXCR, one entry per CDR3 protein. The sample lists more than 9,000 distinct CDR3 sequences, over 25% occurring once. Germline lookup yields CDR1 SQVTM and CDR2 ANQGSEA. This CDR3 is built from 13 residues. Trimming left V 3 bases short and J 5 bases short, with 13 bases between. Sequenced: blood. This TCR was recovered from a human donor in good health. The chain uses TRBV29-1 and TRBJ1-1; tentative D call: TRBD1 (6 bases). The CDR3 DNA is TGCAGCGTTGACGGGGGACAAGGGACTGAAGCTTTCTTT. Its translation: CSVDGGQGTEAFF.